This paragraph reports one T cell receptor (beta chain). The sample comes from a study of cytomegalovirus exposure and HLA in healthy donors. Researchers ran the PCR with 60 Vbeta and 13 Jbeta primers. The protocol was immunoSEQ multiplex PCR, while the TCRdb copy is restricted to in-frame clones and leaves out a portion. Of some 170,000 clones listed, roughly 80% are singletons. There were likely unrecorded immune exposures, though donors were nominally healthy when sampled. The CDR3 is 15 amino acids. V lost 3 bases and J 3 bases, leaving 12 bases between the germline ends. Germline V gives CDR1 KGHSH, CDR2 LQKENI.

What was sequenced was PBMCs. This sequence joins TRBV18 and TRBJ2-1, with D possibly TRBD2 on 5 matching bases. This receptor was obtained from a man aged 35 to 55 in good health and CMV-seronegative. CDR3 protein: CASSPWEISYNEQFF. The CDR3 DNA is TGTGCCAGCTCACCGTGGGAGATAAGCTACAATGAGCAGTTCTTC.